This entry concerns a single TCR beta chain. This specimen comes from a study of blood T cell repertoires in COVID-19. Turning to the study itself: Italy, Spain and the United States were the sources of the convalescent and acute COVID-19 samples.

Authors' methods: By means of reference gene primer amplification, nucleated cell counts were estimated. Clones were sequenced by immunoSEQ multiplex PCR, and TCRdb holds only the in-frame ones, with some missing. V, J and clone size are taken as reported in that table, and D and trimming were inferred from the DNA itself. In the table there are 92,000 or so clones, approximately 79% of which are singletons. The sequence was obtained from an elderly woman with acute or convalescent COVID-19. The sample consisted of peripheral blood.

The CDR3 here is CASTQGGLEADTQYF. CDR3 nucleotide sequence: TGTGCCAGCACCCAAGGGGGACTAGAAGCAGATACGCAGTATTTT. J is TRBJ2-3 and V is TRBV6-5, with 8 bases identical to TRBD2. This CDR3 comprises 15 residues. After removal of 7 bases from V and 4 bases from J, the junction contained 10 bases not matched to a gene. Germline V gene data show CDR1 as MNHEY and CDR2 as SVGAGI.